This entry features one T cell receptor beta chain sequence. As yet, its antigen is unknown. Vbeta (60) and Jbeta (13) primers were used in the PCR. Method: immunoSEQ multiplex PCR; TCRdb's copy keeps in-frame clones and lacks some. The table shows tens of thousands of clones, with roughly 90% occurring only once. These data come from a study of cytomegalovirus exposure and HLA in healthy donors. Between the trimmed V and J ends, which lost 2 bases and 4 bases, there was a span of 8 bases. CDR1 and CDR2 (germline): SGHAT, FQNNGV. The CDR3 extends over 13 amino acids. The study, taken as a whole, reports: TRBV6-2, TRBV6-3 and some other V segments were unresolvable in 87-base-pair reads. A later analysis found that most CMV-associated TCR beta chains appeared HLA-restricted.

Nominal health characterized the donors when sampled, though unrecorded immune exposures were likely. V is TRBV11-2 and J is TRBJ1-2; D call uncertain. This TCR came from a woman in her 40s in good health and CMV-seropositive. Sequenced sample: PBMCs. CDR3 amino acids: CASSLRPGYGYTF. As DNA, the CDR3 is TGTGCCAGCAGCTTAAGACCAGGCTATGGCTACACCTTC.